These 13 T cell receptor beta chains originate from one sample sequenced in a study of glioma-infiltrating T cells. Using RNA template, CDR3s of TCR alpha and beta were amplified with iRepertoire arm-PCR. TCRdb used MiXCR to reprocess the multiplex PCR reads, holding one entry per CDR3 protein. The sample carries 93,000 or so distinct CDR3 sequences, around 28% recorded once. Sequenced: glioma tissue, nonneoplastic brain tissue, or PBMCs (not recorded which). The source is a human donor with low-grade glioma or glioblastoma, undergoing nonglioma brain surgery, or in good health (not recorded which).

In regard to this clonotype: Given a much more abundant clone one base away, this may be a read error. As the CDR3 is not closed by the conserved phenylalanine or tryptophan, this likely results from a read error. V usage is TRBV7-2 and J usage is TRBJ2-1; 8 nucleotides align to TRBD2. CDR1 SGHTA and CDR2 FQGNSA come from the germline V gene. Germline trimming cut 5 bases from V and 6 bases from J; bases unmatched to any gene: 12. The CDR3 contains 16 residues. The CDR3 spells CASSPGGLAIGNEQFV. In DNA form, the CDR3 reads TGTGCCAGCAGCCCCGGCGGACTAGCAATAGGCAATGAGCAGTTCGTC.

As DNA, the CDR3 is TGCGCCAGCAGTCCTAACTCCGGGACATTAAACACTGAAGCTTTCTTT. The encoded protein is CASSPNSGTLNTEAFF. The chain has TRBV5-1 and TRBJ1-1; TRBD1 might be the D (6 bases). This CDR3 is 16 amino acids long. The V end was cut by 5 bases, the J end by 2 bases, with 19 bases between. Germline loops: CDR1 SGHRS, CDR2 YFSETQ.

About this clonotype: Given a much more abundant clone one base away, this may be a read error. J is TRBJ1-2 and V is TRBV6-2 or TRBV6-3, with TRBD1 identical over 9 bases. Germline V gene data show CDR1 as MNHEY and CDR2 as SVGEGT. This CDR3 contains 12 residues. The V segment lost 8 bases and the J segment 11 bases; nucleotides outside the gene matches: 9. CDR3: CASSTGTGRYTF. CDR3 sequence (DNA): TGTGCCAGCTCCACCGGGACAGGGAGATACACCTTC.

This clonotype has a single count. A much larger clone differs by one base, so this may be a read error. In DNA form, the CDR3 reads TGTGCCAGCAGCCAAGGCCCCAAGTCCATTGAAGCTTTCTTT. It is translated as CASSQGPKSIEAFF. The chain combines TRBV14 with TRBJ1-1; D call uncertain. CDR3 length: 14 residues. V was clipped by 1 base and J by 7 bases, with 13 bases between them. Germline V gives CDR1 SGHDN, CDR2 FVKESK.

On this clonotype itself: A much larger clone differs by one base, so this may be a read error. The genes are TRBV20-1 and TRBJ1-2; D uncertain. Germline assignment: CDR1 DFQATT and CDR2 SNEGSKA (reference sequence). The CDR3 contains 14 residues. V dropped 3 bases and J dropped 4 bases, with 15 bases sitting between them. CDR3 loop: CSARGRRAVYGYTF. The CDR3, as DNA: TGCAGTGCTAGGGGCAGGCGAGCGGTCTATGGCTACACCTTC.

This clonotype showed up many times. The rearrangement joins TRBV29-1 to TRBJ2-7; 9 bases fit TRBD1. This CDR3 is built from 13 residues. V dropped 8 bases and J dropped 0; count of bases not matched to a gene: 5. CDR1 SQVTM and CDR2 ANQGSEA come from the germline V gene. The CDR3 sequence: CSSTGQGSYEQYF. The CDR3 coding sequence is TGCAGCTCCACGGGACAGGGCTCCTACGAGCAGTACTTC.

In its sample, this clonotype was seen many times. CDR3 nucleotide sequence: TGCAGTGCCCCCCTGGGCCTCACAGATACGCAGTATTTT. Translation: CSAPLGLTDTQYF. The V call is TRBV20-1, the J call TRBJ2-3; D remains unclear. Between the trimmed V and J ends, which lost 6 bases and 2 bases, there was a span of 12 bases. This CDR3 contains 13 residues. Germline CDR1 DFQATT, CDR2 SNEGSKA (reference sequence).

The table lists this clonotype with many counts. V is TRBV6-1 and J is TRBJ1-2; unclear D gene. The germline gives CDR1 MNHNS, CDR2 SASEGT. The CDR3 has 10 residues. Trimming removed 8 bases at V and 8 bases at J, with 9 bases between. The CDR3 here is CASGWMGYTF. In nucleotides, the CDR3 is TGTGCCAGCGGCTGGATGGGCTACACCTTC.

This chain joins TRBV7-6 and TRBJ1-1; D unclear. Trimming took 4 bases from V and 3 from J, leaving 21 bases between them. Germline V CDR1 and CDR2: SGHVS, FNYEAQ. The CDR3 spans 17 residues. In DNA form, the CDR3 reads TGTGCCAGCAGCTCGGGGTCCTCAAACGGATATCACACTGAAGCTTTCTTT. It specifies CASSSGSSNGYHTEAFF.

As concerns this clonotype: This may arise from a read error, as a much more abundant clone is one base away. V and J are TRBV28 and TRBJ2-4; D unclear. The length of the CDR3 is 13 residues. CDR1 is MDHEN, CDR2 SYDVKM, per germline. The CDR3 spells CASSPDGRNIKYF. CDR3 coding DNA: TGTGCCAGCAGCCCGGATGGAAGAAACATTAAGTACTTC.

The V and J genes are TRBV18 and TRBJ1-3; possible D gene TRBD1, 6 bases. The CDR3 consists of 16 residues. V dropped 5 bases and J dropped 2 bases, with 16 bases sitting between them. Germline V gene sequence: CDR1 KGHSH, CDR2 LQKENI. The CDR3, as DNA: TGTGCCAGCTCAGCTCAGGGGAAGTCCGCTGGAAACACCATATATTTT. It specifies CASSAQGKSAGNTIYF.

Ten or more counts support this clonotype. This CDR3 reads CASSLWTQDTQYF. The CDR3 DNA is TGTGCCAGCAGTCTATGGACCCAAGATACGCAGTATTTT. The chain has TRBV6-1 and TRBJ2-3; D is undetermined. V lost 5 bases, J lost 5 bases, and 11 bases lay in between. The V gene's germline CDR1 is MNHNS and CDR2 SASEGT. CDR3 size: 13 residues.

The rearrangement uses TRBV2 and TRBJ2-5; TRBD2 matches 8 bases. The V segment lost 1 base and the J segment 5 bases; nucleotides outside the gene matches: 6. This CDR3 region has 15 residues. Looked up from germline, CDR1 is SNHLY and CDR2 is FYNNEI. For the CDR3, the DNA is TGTGCCAGCAGTGAAGGGACTAGCCGCGGGGAGACCCAGTACTTC. Amino acids: CASSEGTSRGETQYF.